This TCR beta chain emerged from a study of blood T cell repertoires in COVID-19 (dated by TCRdb to 2019 to 2021). Regarding the research as a whole: Samples covering the acute and convalescent phases of COVID-19 were provided by collaborators in the United States, Italy and Spain. The prospective study material was composed of cDNA or gDNA derived from T cells, B-cell-depleted T cells, or PBMCs. Subjects who had been exposed to COVID-19, were actively infected with it, or had recovered from it provided the deeply sampled blood TCRbeta repertoires that made up the dataset. A freely available public database, intended as a resource for researchers studying the immune response to SARS-CoV-2, is where the repertoires were released. Samples were obtained from the ongoing ImmuneRACE study (first 160 participants) and from 1,000 to 1,500 subjects provided by 6 global collaborators. Nearly every sample came with metadata listing a de-identified subject ID, COVID-19 status, age in years and sex. Where available, HLA class I and class II types were obtained from metadata supplied by the sample provider rather than from assay-based typing.

Results and caveats for the whole study, not just this receptor: How much clinical and demographic metadata was included differed by source and by participant, and the metadata was provided uncurated.

Participants in the prospective study were aged roughly 18 to 89 years, lived in about two dozen United States geographic areas, and enrolled through a virtual design. Cohort assignment in the prospective study relied on participant-reported clinical history from a screening survey and a study questionnaire. ImmuneRACE Cohort 3 recovered participants were defined by two consecutive negative NP/OP PCR tests, healthcare professional clearance, or symptom resolution. Each participant in the prospective study had whole blood, serum and a nasopharyngeal or oropharyngeal swab collected by mobile phlebotomists. Over a roughly two-month period, participants in the prospective study had the option of providing additional blood draws and questionnaires. Before DNA extraction, blood samples from the prospective study were shipped at room temperature or frozen. Measured from the cysteine to the phenylalanine, the CDR3 is 15 residues long. This entry keeps only the CDR3 DNA: 45 bases, framed from base 1. CDR1 MNHNS and CDR2 SASEGT are derived from the germline V gene.

The immunoSEQ Assay, a bias-controlled multiplex PCR, was used to amplify TCRbeta CDR3 regions from genomic DNA. Regarding the original processing steps: The number of nucleated cells in each sample was estimated by amplification of reference gene primers within the assay. To quantify the absolute abundance of each unique TCRbeta CDR3 rearrangement, sequence reads were collapsed and filtered. Productive Simpson clonality was computed per sample as the square root of Simpson's diversity index over productive rearrangements. TCRdb limited this immuneACCESS table to in-frame rearrangements with V and J called. A share of clones is missing; checked studies link under half to unresolved V genes, and the rest is unexplained. V and J calls and clone size are copied from that table; D and trimming were computed from the DNA. The sample table contains 200,000 to 250,000 clones; only one count was recorded for 85% to 90% of them. The top ten clonotypes cover about 1.5% of the sample.

As to this clone: Its cognate antigen has yet to be identified. One junction end disagrees with the germline gene, perhaps due to a read error.

This clonotype was obtained from a woman aged 45-65 years who had recovered from COVID-19. This chain joins TRBV6-1 to TRBJ1-3, and 8 junction bases match TRBD1. What was sequenced was PBMCs or T cells enriched from blood (not recorded which). The CDR3 has the sequence CASREDRGSGNTIYF. Here is the DNA: TGTGCCAGCAGAGAAGACAGGGGATCTGGAAACACCATATATTTT.